One and the same sample provided the 28 T cell receptor beta chains below, sequenced in a study of blood T cell repertoires in COVID-19. TCRdb keeps only in-frame clones here, not all; method: immunoSEQ multiplex PCR. The repertoire includes roughly 140,000 clones, 70% to 90% of them detected once, and under 2.5% sits in the top ten. The sample was peripheral blood. All receptors derive from a woman aged 70-85 years with acute or convalescent COVID-19.

The V and J genes are TRBV18 and TRBJ1-3, with D possibly TRBD1 on 5 matching bases. In germline, CDR1 is KGHSH, CDR2 LQKENI. Deletions cut 3 bases from V and 3 bases from J, with 15 bases between. The CDR3 has 16 residues. The chain's CDR3 is CASSPRSGGYGNTIYF. The CDR3 DNA sequence: TGTGCCAGCTCACCGAGGTCGGGGGGTTATGGAAACACCATATATTTT.

Concerning this clone itself: The junction shows a germline mismatch at one end, possibly a read error. The chain carries TRBV10-1 and TRBJ2-1, with D perhaps matching TRBD1 (5 bases). Germline V lookup: CDR1 WNHNN, CDR2 SYGVQD (reference sequence). This CDR3 is built from 13 residues. DNA for the CDR3: TGCGCCAGCAGTGAGCTTATCGTAGGGGTGCGAGTCTTC. Its protein is CASSELIVGVRVF.

The V call is TRBV24-1, the J call TRBJ2-5; TRBD2 is a possible D gene (5 bases). With 5 bases removed from V and 3 bases from J, the gap between germline ends came to 15 bases. CDR1 KGHDR and CDR2 SFDVKD come from the germline V gene. This CDR3 region has 15 residues. CDR3 protein: CATSARGGGKETQYF. The CDR3 DNA reads TGTGCCACCAGTGCCCGAGGAGGTGGGAAAGAGACCCAGTACTTC.

The chain carries TRBV6-5 and TRBJ1-2; 7 nucleotides line up with TRBD1. The CDR3 has 15 amino acids. The V segment lost 2 bases and the J segment 2 bases; nucleotides outside the gene matches: 5. CDR1 is MNHEY and CDR2 is SVGAGI in the germline V gene. For the CDR3, the DNA is TGTGCCAGCAGTTACGCCGGGACAGCCAACTATGGCTACACCTTC. Residues: CASSYAGTANYGYTF.

This rearrangement joins TRBV7-9 to TRBJ2-5, with TRBD1 matching 9 bases. J was trimmed by 5 bases and V by 5 bases; bases with no gene match: 6. The CDR3 spans 14 residues. The germline gives CDR1 SEHNR, CDR2 FQNEAQ (reference sequence). In DNA form, the CDR3 reads TGTGCCAGCAGCCAGGACAGGGGTAGCGAGACCCAGTACTTC. This encodes CASSQDRGSETQYF.

A few counts support this clone. The chain uses TRBV14 and TRBJ1-2, with D possibly TRBD1 on 5 matching bases. This CDR3 has 12 amino acids. The V end lost 1 base, the J end lost 9 bases, and 9 bases lay between the germline ends. Germline V lookup: CDR1 SGHDN, CDR2 FVKESK. The CDR3 nucleotides read TGTGCCAGCAGCCAAGGGGGCGATAGCTACACCTTC. Translating gives CASSQGGDSYTF.

The chain recombines TRBV10-3 with TRBJ2-5; D is perhaps TRBD2 (6 bases). The V gene lost 4 bases and the J gene lost 4 bases, with 10 bases spanning the gap. Germline V CDR1 and CDR2: ENHRY, SYGVKD. CDR3 length: 13 amino acids. Here the CDR3 reads CAISGGVRETQYF. The DNA of the CDR3 is TGTGCCATCAGTGGGGGGGTGAGAGAGACCCAGTACTTC.

This clone was counted only a few times. The V and J genes are TRBV19 and TRBJ1-3; TRBD1 matches at 10 bases. From germline, CDR1 is LNHDA and CDR2 SQIVND (reference sequence). The CDR3 is made up of 14 amino acids. The J segment lost 4 bases and the V segment lost 7 bases, leaving 4 bases of the junction unmatched. The CDR3 region has the DNA TGTGCCAGTACCGGGACAGGGGTGGGAAACACCATATATTTT. Translation: CASTGTGVGNTIYF.

This clone was observed a few times. The genes are TRBV28 and TRBJ1-6; D remains ambiguous. Germline assignment: CDR1 MDHEN and CDR2 SYDVKM. The ends were cut back, 3 bases at V and 6 bases at J, with 6 bases in the middle. The CDR3 sequence is 13 residues long. DNA of the CDR3: TGTGCCAGCAGTTTGGGCGTTAATTCACCCCTCCACTTT. This sequence encodes CASSLGVNSPLHF. Filled out from reference TRBV28 and TRBJ1-6, the complete variable domain reads DVKVTQSSRYLVKRTGEKVFLECVQDMDHENMFWYRQDPGLGLRLIYFSYDVKMKEKGDIPEGYSVSREKKERFSLILESASTNQTSMYLCASSLGVNSPLHFGNGTRLTVT.

The gene calls are TRBV7-9 and TRBJ1-5, with D tentatively TRBD1 (5 bases). The germline V gene encodes CDR1 SEHNR and CDR2 FQNEAQ (reference sequence). CDR3 length: 14 amino acids. The V and J ends lost 5 bases and 4 bases respectively, with 12 bases between them. The CDR3 sequence: CASSQTGYNQPQHF. The CDR3 nucleotides read TGTGCCAGCAGCCAAACAGGTTATAATCAGCCCCAGCATTTT.

The chain uses TRBV28 and TRBJ2-1; 9 bases fit TRBD1. This CDR3 contains 15 residues. CDR1 MDHEN and CDR2 SYDVKM come from the germline V gene. V shed 3 bases and J 7 bases; nucleotides not matched to a gene: 7. The CDR3 bases are TGTGCCAGCAGTTTGTCAGACAGGGGGAGGAATGAGCAGTTCTTC. Amino acids: CASSLSDRGRNEQFF. The entire variable domain, with the rest obtained from reference TRBV28 and TRBJ2-1, is as follows: DVKVTQSSRYLVKRTGEKVFLECVQDMDHENMFWYRQDPGLGLRLIYFSYDVKMKEKGDIPEGYSVSREKKERFSLILESASTNQTSMYLCASSLSDRGRNEQFFGPGTRLTVL.

J is TRBJ1-2 and V is TRBV7-2; no clear D. The V gene's germline CDR1 is SGHTA and CDR2 FQGNSA. Trimming stripped 3 bases from V and 6 bases from J, with 14 bases between. This CDR3 region has 14 residues. Here the CDR3 reads CASSFLGDNHGYTF. The CDR3 DNA reads TGTGCCAGCAGCTTCTTAGGCGACAACCATGGCTACACCTTC.

The genes are TRBV6-6 and TRBJ1-5; 8 bases are a match to TRBD1. The CDR3 spans 15 residues. V gave up 0 bases and J gave up 11 bases; unmatched junction bases: 9. CDR1 MNHNY and CDR2 SVGAGI come from the germline V gene (reference sequence). This CDR3 reads CASSYSRQGARAQHF. The CDR3 nucleotides read TGTGCCAGCAGTTACTCGAGGCAGGGGGCGAGAGCCCAGCATTTT.

V gene TRBV4-1 combines with J gene TRBJ1-4, with TRBD1 as a possible D gene (6 bases). The ends were cut back, 0 bases at V and 8 bases at J, with 16 bases in the middle. Germline assignment: CDR1 MGHRA and CDR2 YSYEKL. The CDR3 has 16 amino acids. The CDR3 DNA reads as TGCGCCAGCAGCCAAGATCCGACAGTCCAGGGGGAAAAACTGTTTTTT. It specifies CASSQDPTVQGEKLFF.

The table lists this clone with a count of one. The chain uses TRBV29-1 and TRBJ1-2, with 7 bases aligning to TRBD1. Germline CDR1 is SQVTM and CDR2 is ANQGSEA. This CDR3 contains 13 residues. J lost 8 bases, V lost 6 bases, and 12 bases had no gene match. The CDR3 reads CSVGPGQSDGYTF. The CDR3 DNA follows: TGCAGCGTGGGACCGGGACAGTCGGACGGCTACACCTTC.

The rearrangement joins TRBV6-5 to TRBJ1-1; D is undetermined. Trimming shortened V by 4 bases and J by 0 bases, and 15 bases separated the two germline ends. The length of the CDR3 is 16 residues. The germline V gene encodes CDR1 MNHEY and CDR2 SVGAGI. The CDR3 nucleotides are TGTGCCAGCAGTTTAAAGATTGGAGGGATGAACACTGAAGCTTTCTTT. Translation: CASSLKIGGMNTEAFF.

The chain combines TRBV5-1 with TRBJ2-3; 9 positions agree with TRBD2. This CDR3 is built from 16 residues. Germline V gene lookup returns CDR1 SGHRS and CDR2 YFSETQ. V shed 2 bases, J shed 1 base, and the junction held 5 bases outside the gene matches. CDR3 loop: CASSFGLARGTDTQYF. The CDR3 bases are TGCGCCAGCAGCTTCGGACTAGCGAGGGGCACAGATACGCAGTATTTT.

The chain links TRBV18 to TRBJ1-2; TRBD1 matches at 11 bases. V lost 6 bases to trimming and J lost 4 bases; unmatched junction nucleotides: 4. The CDR3 runs to 14 residues. In germline, CDR1 is KGHSH, CDR2 LQKENI. The CDR3 protein is CASSPGTGGYGYTF. CDR3 DNA: TGTGCCAGCTCCCCCGGGACAGGGGGCTATGGCTACACCTTC.

The rearrangement links TRBV19 to TRBJ1-6; D remains ambiguous. Germline loops: CDR1 LNHDA, CDR2 SQIVND (reference sequence). Between the trimmed V and J ends, which lost 4 bases and 8 bases, there was a span of 24 bases. CDR3 size: 18 residues. The CDR3 sequence is CASSNPTGSRKAYSPLHF. As DNA, the CDR3 is TGTGCCAGTAGTAATCCGACGGGGTCTAGGAAAGCGTATTCACCCCTCCACTTT.

The sample holds a few counts of this clone. The chain has TRBV28 and TRBJ2-1; 9 bases are a match to TRBD1. V shed 8 bases, J shed 4 bases, and the junction held 0 bases outside the gene matches. The germline gives CDR1 MDHEN, CDR2 SYDVKM. The CDR3 totals 12 residues. CDR3 region: CASGTGYNEQFF. CDR3 DNA sequence: TGTGCCAGCGGGACAGGGTACAATGAGCAGTTCTTC.

The chain employs TRBV29-1 and TRBJ2-7; perhaps TRBD1 as D (7 bases). The V end was cut by 6 bases, the J end by 2 bases, with 17 bases between. The CDR3 is 14 amino acids. CDR1 and CDR2 from the germline V gene are SQVTM and ANQGSEA. The CDR3 loop reads CSVARGTVAYEQYF. The CDR3 DNA reads TGCAGCGTAGCACGGGGGACAGTCGCCTACGAGCAGTACTTC.

The chain employs TRBV6-5 and TRBJ1-5, with a tentative D call TRBD1 (5 bases). Germline V gives CDR1 MNHEY, CDR2 SVGAGI. V lost 4 bases, J lost 3 bases, and 10 bases lay in between. CDR3 size: 14 residues. CDR3 DNA: TGTGCCAGCAGTTTGCGGGGCTACAATCAGCCCCAGCATTTT. Translating it yields CASSLRGYNQPQHF.

This clone was seen a handful of times. The genes are TRBV19 and TRBJ2-3, with D possibly being TRBD2 (7 bases). CDR1 is LNHDA, CDR2 SQIVND, per germline (reference sequence). The germline V and J ends were trimmed by 2 bases and 5 bases, with 17 bases remaining between them. The CDR3 spans 16 residues. CDR3 sequence (DNA): TGTGCCAGTAGTATACAAGGGGGGGGCCGAGGAGATACGCAGTATTTT. Amino acids: CASSIQGGGRGDTQYF.

The V gene is TRBV7-2, the J gene TRBJ1-2; D perhaps matches TRBD1 (5 bases). Germline CDR1 reads SGHTA; CDR2 reads FQGNSA. CDR3 length equals 16 residues. V lost 5 bases and J lost 5, with 21 bases in between. The CDR3 DNA sequence: TGTGCCAGCAGCCCGGCGGGGCTGGGGGTACGGTATGGCTACACCTTC. This sequence encodes CASSPAGLGVRYGYTF.

This chain joins TRBV5-4 and TRBJ1-2; D is unresolved. V was cut by 0 bases and J by 4 bases, with 10 bases left in between. The CDR3 has 14 residues. CDR1 is SGHNT, CDR2 YYREEE, per germline (reference sequence). The chain's CDR3 is CASSLAREIYGYTF. DNA of the CDR3: TGTGCCAGCAGCTTGGCCCGGGAGATCTATGGCTACACCTTC.

This chain connects TRBV2 to TRBJ1-1; the D is unclear. This CDR3 spans 11 amino acids. CDR1 SNHLY and CDR2 FYNNEI come from the germline V gene. The V and J ends lost 5 bases and 11 bases respectively, with 12 bases between them. This chain's CDR3 is CASSLRLAAFF. In DNA form, the CDR3 reads TGTGCCAGCAGTCTTCGGTTAGCGGCTTTCTTT.

This chain links TRBV7-2 with TRBJ2-3; 13 positions agree with TRBD2. V shed 2 bases, J shed 1 base, and the junction held 3 bases outside the gene matches. CDR3 length: 17 amino acids. Germline assignment: CDR1 SGHTA and CDR2 FQGNSA. The chain's CDR3 is CASSLRLAGGGTDTQYF. CDR3 DNA: TGTGCCAGCAGCTTAAGACTAGCGGGGGGAGGCACAGATACGCAGTATTTT.

The rearrangement uses TRBV27 and TRBJ2-3; 8 positions agree with TRBD1. The junction had 16 bases not matched to a gene; V was cut back by 0 bases and J by 5 bases. The germline CDR1 and CDR2 sequences are MNHEY and SMNVEV (reference sequence). This CDR3 is built from 19 residues. CDR3 in DNA: TGTGCCAGCAGTTTATCCGTGAGCCCGGGACAGGACCTTCTAGATACGCAGTATTTT. Amino acids: CASSLSVSPGQDLLDTQYF.